What follows are 24 T cell receptor beta chains derived from one specimen sequenced in a study of blood T cell repertoires in COVID-19. Sequenced by immunoSEQ multiplex PCR; TCRdb stores in-frame clones only, minus some. Among some 320,000 clones listed, around 84% were seen once. Material for sequencing was PBMCs or T cells enriched from blood (not recorded which). These receptors all come from a woman aged 30 to 39 who had been exposed to COVID-19.

This clone was counted only a few times. In DNA form, the CDR3 reads TGTGCCAGCAGCGTAGGGGATGGACAGTCGAACGAGCAGTACTTC. Its protein is CASSVGDGQSNEQYF. The chain joins TRBV9 to TRBJ2-7; tentatively, D is TRBD1 (6 bases). The length of the CDR3 is 15 residues. Trimming took 0 bases from V and 5 from J, leaving 15 bases between them. The germline V gene encodes CDR1 SGDLS and CDR2 YYNGEE. Supplemented by reference TRBV9 and TRBJ2-7, the full variable domain reads DSGVTQTPKHLITATGQRVTLRCSPRSGDLSVYWYQQSLDQGLQFLIQYYNGEERAKGNILERFSAQQFPDLHSELNLSSLELGDSALYFCASSVGDGQSNEQYFGPGTRLTVT.

This rearrangement joins TRBV6-1 to TRBJ2-5; the match to TRBD1 covers 12 bases. Germline trimming cut 4 bases from V and 5 bases from J; bases unmatched to any gene: 8. The CDR3 extends over 16 amino acids. Per germline, CDR1 MNHNS and CDR2 SASEGT. CDR3 coding DNA: TGTGCCAGCAGTGGGGGACAGGGGGCCGCGGGGGAGACCCAGTACTTC. Translation gives CASSGGQGAAGETQYF.

The rearrangement links TRBV28 to TRBJ1-1; possible D gene TRBD1, 6 bases. Trimming removed 4 bases from V and 11 bases from J, with 14 bases in between. Germline V gene sequence: CDR1 MDHEN, CDR2 SYDVKM. This CDR3 has 12 residues. In DNA, the CDR3 is TGTGCCAGCAGTTCTAACAGGGAAGGGGCTTTCTTT. Its translation is CASSSNREGAFF.

For this clone: The junction does not match germline at one end; this may be a read error. This chain joins TRBV6-1 and TRBJ1-6, with 8 nucleotides matching TRBD1. The CDR3 spans 13 residues. CDR1 is MNHNS, CDR2 SASEGT, per germline. CDR3 in DNA: TGTGCCAGCAGTGAAGTCGACAGGGGACCCATCCACTTT. This gives the protein CASSEVDRGPIHF.

V gene TRBV27 combines with J gene TRBJ2-1; no definite D call. Between the trimmed V and J ends, which lost 6 bases and 0 bases, there was a span of 12 bases. Germline CDR1 MNHEY, CDR2 SMNVEV (reference sequence). This CDR3 region has 15 residues. CDR3 region: CASRLGHASYNEQFF. The CDR3 nucleotides are TGTGCCAGCAGGTTAGGCCATGCCTCCTACAATGAGCAGTTCTTC.

The chain's CDR3 is CASSPTTGGGIGTEAFF. In DNA, the CDR3 is TGTGCCAGCTCACCAACAACAGGGGGCGGCATAGGGACTGAAGCTTTCTTT. The chain joins TRBV18 to TRBJ1-1, with 9 bases fitting TRBD1. In germline, CDR1 is KGHSH, CDR2 LQKENI. The CDR3 sequence is 17 residues long. V lost 2 bases, J lost 5 bases, and 12 bases stayed unmatched.

The rearrangement uses TRBV28 and TRBJ1-5; D gene unclear. V was trimmed by 3 bases and J by 0 bases, leaving 6 bases between them. Germline CDR1 and CDR2: MDHEN and SYDVKM. This CDR3 is 14 amino acids long. The CDR3 DNA reads TGTGCCAGCAGTTTCGAGAATAGCAATCAGCCCCAGCATTTT. This encodes CASSFENSNQPQHF. Based on the CDR3 plus reference TRBV28 and TRBJ1-5, the full variable domain is DVKVTQSSRYLVKRTGEKVFLECVQDMDHENMFWYRQDPGLGLRLIYFSYDVKMKEKGDIPEGYSVSREKKERFSLILESASTNQTSMYLCASSFENSNQPQHFGDGTRLSIL.

V gene TRBV19 combines with J gene TRBJ1-6; 10 bases are shared with TRBD1. V shed 5 bases and J 7 bases; nucleotides not matched to a gene: 2. The CDR3 contains 14 residues. Germline lookup yields CDR1 LNHDA and CDR2 SQIVND (reference sequence). In DNA, the CDR3 is TGTGCCAGTAGTGCGGGACAGGGGAATTCACCCCTCCACTTT. Encoded protein: CASSAGQGNSPLHF.

V is TRBV5-4 and J is TRBJ2-7; 8 bases map to TRBD1. Germline loops: CDR1 SGHNT, CDR2 YYREEE (reference sequence). CDR3 length: 15 amino acids. Losses at the gene ends were 5 bases for V and 0 bases for J; bases not matched to a gene: 7. The CDR3 DNA reads TGTGCCAGCAGTTTTCGGACAGGGCTCTCCTACGAGCAGTACTTC. It yields the protein CASSFRTGLSYEQYF.

The V call is TRBV28, the J call TRBJ2-7; D is unresolved. Germline values: CDR1 MDHEN, CDR2 SYDVKM. Trimming removed 2 bases from V and 0 bases from J, with 17 bases in between. The CDR3 has 17 residues. The CDR3 nucleotides read TGTGCCAGCAGTTTACGCCATTGGGCCCTGAGCTCCTACGAGCAGTACTTC. The encoded protein is CASSLRHWALSSYEQYF. The full variable domain, completed using reference TRBV28 and TRBJ2-7, is DVKVTQSSRYLVKRTGEKVFLECVQDMDHENMFWYRQDPGLGLRLIYFSYDVKMKEKGDIPEGYSVSREKKERFSLILESASTNQTSMYLCASSLRHWALSSYEQYFGPGTRLTVT.

The J gene is TRBJ2-1, the V gene TRBV19; 9 bases align to TRBD1. This CDR3 comprises 13 residues. Germline V gene sequence: CDR1 LNHDA, CDR2 SQIVND (reference sequence). V lost 6 bases to trimming and J lost 5 bases; unmatched junction nucleotides: 2. CDR3 bases: TGTGCCAGTAGAGGGACAGGGAACAATGAGCAGTTCTTC. As protein: CASRGTGNNEQFF.

The chain uses TRBV4-2 and TRBJ2-3; D not certain. The CDR3 covers 14 residues. Germline V CDR1 and CDR2: LGHNA, YNFKEQ. V dropped 1 base and J dropped 2 bases, with 7 bases sitting between them. The CDR3 sequence: CASSQGGYTDTQYF. The CDR3 nucleotides are TGTGCCAGCAGCCAAGGAGGATACACAGATACGCAGTATTTT.

This clone has only one observation. This chain joins TRBV19 and TRBJ2-7; D is perhaps TRBD1 (7 bases). The CDR3 covers 15 residues. V lost 1 base, J lost 0 bases, and 10 bases lay in between. Germline CDR1 reads LNHDA; CDR2 reads SQIVND (reference sequence). The CDR3 protein is CASSIAQGGSYEQYF. For the CDR3, the DNA is TGTGCCAGTAGTATAGCTCAGGGGGGCTCCTACGAGCAGTACTTC.

The genes are TRBV20-1 and TRBJ2-5; D call uncertain. Germline values: CDR1 DFQATT, CDR2 SNEGSKA (reference sequence). The CDR3 length is 11 residues. V lost 7 bases and J lost 5, with 11 bases in between. CDR3 residues: CSVAAGETQYF. The CDR3 nucleotides read TGCAGTGTCGCTGCCGGGGAGACCCAGTACTTC.

This chain joins TRBV9 and TRBJ2-5; D uncertain. CDR3 length: 14 residues. Germline V lookup: CDR1 SGDLS, CDR2 YYNGEE. With 0 bases removed from V and 0 bases from J, the gap between germline ends came to 6 bases. The CDR3 loop reads CASSVEEYQETQYF. CDR3 DNA sequence: TGTGCCAGCAGCGTAGAAGAGTACCAAGAGACCCAGTACTTC.

The V gene is TRBV19, the J gene TRBJ1-5; 8 positions match TRBD1. The trim removed 6 bases at V and 7 bases at J, leaving 5 bases unmatched. CDR1 and CDR2 from the germline V gene are LNHDA and SQIVND (reference sequence). This CDR3 spans 13 amino acids. CDR3 in DNA: TGTGCCAGTAGGGGGGACAGGATCCAGCCCCAGCATTTT. This sequence encodes CASRGDRIQPQHF. Combining the CDR3 with reference TRBV19 and TRBJ1-5 gives the whole variable domain DGGITQSPKYLFRKEGQNVTLSCEQNLNHDAMYWYRQDPGQGLRLIYYSQIVNDFQKGDIAEGYSVSREKKESFPLTVTSAQKNPTAFYLCASRGDRIQPQHFGDGTRLSIL.

This clone was seen only a few times. The junction and the germline gene differ at one end; a read error may be behind it. This chain uses TRBV19 with TRBJ1-4; possible D gene TRBD1, 5 bases. Germline CDR1 LNHDA, CDR2 SQIVND (reference sequence). CDR3 length: 14 amino acids. CDR3 in DNA: TGTGCCAGTAGTATAGCAGGGACTAACGAAAAACTGTTTTTT. It translates to CASSIAGTNEKLFF.

The chain joins TRBV28 to TRBJ2-7, with 9 positions matching TRBD2. The CDR3 has 16 amino acids. Germline trimming cut 6 bases from V and 4 bases from J; bases unmatched to any gene: 13. The germline V gene encodes CDR1 MDHEN and CDR2 SYDVKM. CDR3: CASSGLSGGELYEQYF. DNA of the CDR3: TGTGCCAGCAGCGGTCTTAGCGGGGGAGAATTATACGAGCAGTACTTC.

V usage is TRBV15 and J usage is TRBJ1-5; 9 positions agree with TRBD1. Per germline, CDR1 LNHNV and CDR2 YYDKDF (reference sequence). The trim removed 0 bases at V and 6 bases at J, leaving 15 bases unmatched. The CDR3 sequence is 19 residues long. This CDR3 reads CATSRDMRADRGGIQPQHF. The CDR3 region has the DNA TGTGCCACCAGCAGAGATATGAGGGCGGACAGGGGAGGTATTCAGCCCCAGCATTTT.

J is TRBJ2-7 and V is TRBV13, with 10 bases fitting TRBD1. Per the germline V gene, CDR1 is PRHDT and CDR2 is FYEKMQ (reference sequence). This CDR3 has 15 amino acids. Trimming took 4 bases from V and 2 from J; bases not matched to a gene: 5. CDR3 sequence: CASSSSGQGTYEQYF. CDR3 in DNA: TGTGCCAGCAGCTCTTCGGGACAGGGGACCTACGAGCAGTACTTC.

The rearrangement joins TRBV13 to TRBJ2-3; possible D gene TRBD2, 6 bases. The CDR3 sequence is 14 residues long. Germline loops: CDR1 PRHDT, CDR2 FYEKMQ (reference sequence). V was cut by 6 bases and J by 5 bases, with 15 bases left in between. The CDR3 DNA sequence: TGTGCCAGCAGGGTTAACGTGGGGGGAGATACGCAGTATTTT. This translates into CASRVNVGGDTQYF.

The rearrangement links TRBV2 to TRBJ1-2, with D tentatively TRBD1 (6 bases). The germline V gene has CDR1 SNHLY and CDR2 FYNNEI. V was trimmed by 7 bases and J by 8 bases, leaving 11 bases between them. This CDR3 is built from 11 residues. As DNA, the CDR3 is TGTGCCAGCATATACAGGGCCGGCTACACCTTC. It codes for CASIYRAGYTF.

This chain joins TRBV28 and TRBJ1-4; 7 bases match TRBD1. V shed 4 bases and J 8 bases; nucleotides not matched to a gene: 13. The CDR3 loop spans 16 amino acids. CDR1 and CDR2 from the germline V gene are MDHEN and SYDVKM. CDR3 nucleotides: TGTGCCAGCAGTTCATCCCACAGGGGAAGGGGAGAAAAACTGTTTTTT. This encodes CASSSSHRGRGEKLFF.

In this sample, this clone turned up a few times. The chain is built from TRBV6-5 and TRBJ1-1; possible D gene TRBD1, 6 bases. This CDR3 has 13 residues. V lost 9 bases and J 1 base, leaving 12 bases between the germline ends. Germline V gene sequence: CDR1 MNHEY, CDR2 SVGAGI. The CDR3 nucleotides read TGTGCCAGTCCGGGACAAACGAACACTGAAGCTTTCTTT. Encoded protein: CASPGQTNTEAFF.